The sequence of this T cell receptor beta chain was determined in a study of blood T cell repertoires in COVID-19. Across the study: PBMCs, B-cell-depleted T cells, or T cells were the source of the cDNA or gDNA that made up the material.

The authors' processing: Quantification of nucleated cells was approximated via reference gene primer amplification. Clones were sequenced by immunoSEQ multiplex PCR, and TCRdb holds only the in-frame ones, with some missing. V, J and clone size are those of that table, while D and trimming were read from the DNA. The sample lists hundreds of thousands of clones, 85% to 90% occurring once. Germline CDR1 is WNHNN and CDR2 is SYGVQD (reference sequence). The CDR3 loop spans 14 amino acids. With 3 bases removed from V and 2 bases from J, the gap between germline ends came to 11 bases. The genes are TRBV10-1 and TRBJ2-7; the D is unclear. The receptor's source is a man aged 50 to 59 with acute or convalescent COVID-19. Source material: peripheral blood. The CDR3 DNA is TGCGCCAGCAGTGACCCAGGTTTTCCCTACGAGCAGTACTTC. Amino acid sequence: CASSDPGFPYEQYF.